A single TCR beta chain is shown here with its context. V dropped 4 bases and J dropped 8; count of bases not matched to a gene: 8. This CDR3 is 13 amino acids long. CDR1 SGHRS and CDR2 YFSETQ come from the germline V gene. The data were obtained in a study of blood T cell repertoires in COVID-19. On the study more broadly: Samples representing acute and convalescent COVID-19 were sourced from the United States, Italy and Spain.

Patients at the Seattle site were enrolled during active infection and followed longitudinally. In the study's own analysis: Nucleated cell counts were estimated from reference gene primer amplification. Data came from immunoSEQ multiplex PCR; TCRdb stores just in-frame clones and leaves some out. That table supplies the V and J calls and clone size; D and trimming were determined from the DNA. Here the sample spans around 300,000 clones, 75% to 95% being singletons. The rearrangement links TRBV5-1 to TRBJ1-2; 7 positions agree with TRBD1. The sequence derives from a woman aged 25-40 years with COVID-19, enrolled during active disease. The specimen was peripheral blood. The CDR3 loop reads CASSRQGREGYTF. The CDR3 DNA follows: TGCGCCAGCAGCCGACAGGGCCGGGAGGGCTACACCTTC. Combining the CDR3 with reference TRBV5-1 and TRBJ1-2 gives the whole variable domain KAGVTQTPRYLIKTRGQQVTLSCSPISGHRSVSWYQQTPGQGLQFLFEYFSETQRNKGNFPGRFSGRQFSNSRSEMNVSTLELGDSALYLCASSRQGREGYTFGSGTRLTVV.